The entry below describes one T cell receptor (beta chain). Its antigen is not yet known. No much larger clonotype is one base removed from it; base qualities were not supplied. The data were taken from a study of shared clonotypes between healthy human individuals (dated by TCRdb to 2018 to 2020). For context, the study as a whole: The cohort comprised two women and a few men aged 18 to 49 years. For each donor, three plates each were used for CD4 naive and CD4 memory, two plates were used for CD8 naive, and one plate was used for CD8 memory. The study deeply sequenced blood TCR repertoires of about five healthy adults to estimate repertoire size and the extent of clonotype sharing between individuals. To increase sequencing depth and limit assay-specific biases, different laboratories used diverse techniques to prepare libraries and sequence TCR repertoires. Per donor, leukapheresis produced somewhere between about 0.85 and 8.9 billion PBMCs.

The CDR3 runs 16 residues from the cysteine to the phenylalanine. Here the CDR3 DNA is all that survives: 48 bases in frame from base 1. V trim: 3 bases; J trim: 4 bases; unmatched bases: 8. The germline V gene supplies CDR1 SNHLY and CDR2 FYNNEI. TCR CDR3 regions were amplified from genomic DNA by multiplex PCR using the deep immunoSEQ assay. Genomic DNA extracted from each cell subset was distributed evenly over all wells of several immunoSEQ 96-well plates, and each plate served as one replicate. For sorted subsets, each replicate PCR was loaded with approximately 190 ng genomic DNA, equivalent to about 33,000 T cell genomes. Purified libraries were quantified with a Qubit 3.0 fluorometer, sized on a Bioanalyzer 2100, and re-quantified with the KAPA Library Quantification kit. Every immunoSEQ 96-well plate was sequenced on a separate single-read 150-cycle Illumina NextSeq 550 flow cell. The source study handled its data this way. Because the immunoSEQ output held only junctional sequences and lacked quality scores, the filtering could not match the filtering applied to full-length reads. To assign V/J genes and CDR3, sequences were annotated using PyIR, a Python wrapper for IgBLAST v1.9, with IMGT germline references. Any read was removed if the V/J assignment was weak (E-value above 1e-6), the CDR3 was missing, or the read contained stop codons, out-of-frame junctions, or ambiguous translated residues. V3J clonotypes were defined by identical inferred V gene, J gene, and CDR3 amino acid sequence. Percentage overlap between repertoires was computed as shared unique clonotypes divided by the size of the smaller repertoire. Three approaches were used to assess repertoire richness: RTK rarefaction, the Chao1 estimator, and Recon v2.1 estimates of unobserved clonotypes. Generation probabilities for all TCRbeta clonotypes obtained by the gDNA method from a few donors were computed using OLGA. As stored in TCRdb, this immuneACCESS dataset retains in-frame rearrangements with V and J assigned. A fraction of the clones does not appear; measured against another copy, unresolved V genes explain less than half of the discrepancy, and the remainder lacks a known reason. V, J and clone size are taken as reported in that table, and D and trimming were inferred from the DNA itself. This sample comprises some 2,000,000 clones, roughly 94% of them detected only once. Together, the top ten hold about 1.1% of the sample.

CD8 naive samples consisted of CD45RO-negative cells that were positively selected for CCR7, yielding a CD45RA+CCR7+ population without TemRA cells. The donors were healthy, HIV-negative adults who had no recently reported acute infections or vaccinations. Every donor was a Caucasian adult residing in Nashville, Tennessee, USA. After blood collection by leukapheresis, PBMCs were isolated using Ficoll-Histopaque density gradient centrifugation and then cryopreserved in the vapor phase of liquid nitrogen. Analytical flow cytometry was used to check the purity and quantity of each magnetically sorted T cell population. From each sorted fraction, genomic DNA was isolated and quantified by UV absorbance on a Nanodrop 2000c. Here is what the overall study found, with its caveats: Incomplete sequencing was indicated by rarefaction of sorted-subset datasets, despite the large sequencing depth. Clonotypes shared by all four sorted-subset donors showed higher generation probabilities than non-shared clonotypes. Estimated clonotype richness was generally larger for naive than for memory subsets. The genetic and exposure-history diversity represented was limited by the small number of donors. Sharing across a handful of donors was observed for approximately 5% of naive CD4, about 3.2% of naive CD8, 2.3% of memory CD4, and roughly 0.43% of memory CD8 clonotypes. Based on pairwise subsampling, the degree of clonotype sharing among donors was expected to be affected by sequencing depth. Only blood was sampled, and tissue TCR repertoires likely differ from those in blood.

The receptor chain draws on TRBV2 and TRBJ2-5, with 10 middle bases fitting TRBD2. This sequence was found in a man aged 18 to 30 in good health. Sequenced: naive CD8+ T cells sorted from blood. The cell subset or site label here, explained by the study, means: CD45RA+CCR7+. The CDR3 sequence is CASSESLAGAGETQYF. The DNA sequence follows: TGTGCCAGCAGTGAGTCCCTAGCGGGGGCCGGAGAGACCCAGTACTTC.